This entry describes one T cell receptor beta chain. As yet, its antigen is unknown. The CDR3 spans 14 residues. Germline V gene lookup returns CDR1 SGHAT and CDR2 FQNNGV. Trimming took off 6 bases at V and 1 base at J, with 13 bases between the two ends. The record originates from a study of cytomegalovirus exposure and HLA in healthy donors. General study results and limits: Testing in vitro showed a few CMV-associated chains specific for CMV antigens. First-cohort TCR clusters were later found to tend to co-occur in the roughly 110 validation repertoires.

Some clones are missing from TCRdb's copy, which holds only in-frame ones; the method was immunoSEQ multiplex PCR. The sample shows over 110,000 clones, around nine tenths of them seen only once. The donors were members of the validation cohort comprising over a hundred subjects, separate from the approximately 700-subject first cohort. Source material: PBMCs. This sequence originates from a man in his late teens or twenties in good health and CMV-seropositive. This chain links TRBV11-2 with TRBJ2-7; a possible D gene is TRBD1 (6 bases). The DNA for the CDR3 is TGTGCCAGCAGGTTCAACAGGGAATCCTACGAGCAGTACTTC. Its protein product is CASRFNRESYEQYF. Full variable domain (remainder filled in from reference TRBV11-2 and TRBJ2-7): EAGVAQSPRYKIIEKRQSVAFWCNPISGHATLYWYQQILGQGPKLLIQFQNNGVVDDSQLPKDRFSAERLKGVDSTLKIQPAKLEDSAVYLCASRFNRESYEQYFGPGTRLTVT.